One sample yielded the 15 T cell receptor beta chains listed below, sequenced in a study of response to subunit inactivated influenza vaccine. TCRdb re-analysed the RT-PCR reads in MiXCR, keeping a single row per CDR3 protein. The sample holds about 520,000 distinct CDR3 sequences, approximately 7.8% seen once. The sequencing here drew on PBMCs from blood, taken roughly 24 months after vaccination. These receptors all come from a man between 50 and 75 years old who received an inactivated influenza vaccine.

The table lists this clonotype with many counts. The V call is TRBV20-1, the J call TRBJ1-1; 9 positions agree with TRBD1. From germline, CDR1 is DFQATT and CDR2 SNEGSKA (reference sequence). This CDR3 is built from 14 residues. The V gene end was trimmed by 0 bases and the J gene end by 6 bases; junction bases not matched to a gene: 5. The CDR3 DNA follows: TGCAGTGCTAGAGAACAGGGGGCGTTTGCTGAAGCTTTCTTT. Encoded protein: CSAREQGAFAEAFF.

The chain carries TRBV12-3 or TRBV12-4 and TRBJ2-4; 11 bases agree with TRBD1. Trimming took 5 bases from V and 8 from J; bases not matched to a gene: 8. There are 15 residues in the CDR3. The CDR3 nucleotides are TGTGCCAGCAGTACAGGGACAGGGGGTTTGTACATTCAGTACTTC. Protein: CASSTGTGGLYIQYF.

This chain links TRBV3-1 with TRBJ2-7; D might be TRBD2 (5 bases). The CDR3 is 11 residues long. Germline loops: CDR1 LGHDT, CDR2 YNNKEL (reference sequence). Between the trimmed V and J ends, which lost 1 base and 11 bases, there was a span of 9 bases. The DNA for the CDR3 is TGTGCCAGCAGCCAAGGCATGCGGGAGTACTTC. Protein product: CASSQGMREYF.

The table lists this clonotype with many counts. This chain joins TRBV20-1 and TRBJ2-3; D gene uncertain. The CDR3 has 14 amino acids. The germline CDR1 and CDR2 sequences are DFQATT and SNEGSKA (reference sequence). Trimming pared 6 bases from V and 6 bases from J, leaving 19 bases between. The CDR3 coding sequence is TGCAGTGCACCCTTGGATCCCCCTTTTGATACGCAGTATTTT. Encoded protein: CSAPLDPPFDTQYF.

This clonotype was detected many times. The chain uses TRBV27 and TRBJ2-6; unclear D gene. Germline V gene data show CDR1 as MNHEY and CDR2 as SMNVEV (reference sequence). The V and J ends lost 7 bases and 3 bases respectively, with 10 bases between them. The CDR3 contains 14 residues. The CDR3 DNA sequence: TGTGCCAGCAACCGGGTCTATGGGGCCAACGTCCTGACTTTC. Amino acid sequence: CASNRVYGANVLTF.

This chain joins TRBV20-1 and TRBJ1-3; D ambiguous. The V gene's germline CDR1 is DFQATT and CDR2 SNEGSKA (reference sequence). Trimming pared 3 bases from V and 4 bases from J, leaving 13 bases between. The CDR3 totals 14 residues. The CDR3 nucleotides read TGCAGTGCTAGGACGGTCATAGAGGGAAACACCATATATTTT. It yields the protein CSARTVIEGNTIYF.

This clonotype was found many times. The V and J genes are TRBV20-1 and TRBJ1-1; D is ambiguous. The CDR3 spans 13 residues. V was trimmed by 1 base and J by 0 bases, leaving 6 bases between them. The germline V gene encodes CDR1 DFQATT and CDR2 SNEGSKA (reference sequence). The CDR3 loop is CSARGPVNTEAFF. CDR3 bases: TGCAGTGCTAGAGGACCGGTGAACACTGAAGCTTTCTTT.

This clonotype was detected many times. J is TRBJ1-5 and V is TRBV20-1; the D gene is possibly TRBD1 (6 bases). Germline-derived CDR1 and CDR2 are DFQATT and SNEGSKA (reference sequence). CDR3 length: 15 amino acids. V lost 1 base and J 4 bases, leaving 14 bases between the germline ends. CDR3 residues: CSARVGGPGNQPQHF. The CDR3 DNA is TGCAGTGCTAGAGTCGGGGGGCCGGGGAATCAGCCCCAGCATTTT.

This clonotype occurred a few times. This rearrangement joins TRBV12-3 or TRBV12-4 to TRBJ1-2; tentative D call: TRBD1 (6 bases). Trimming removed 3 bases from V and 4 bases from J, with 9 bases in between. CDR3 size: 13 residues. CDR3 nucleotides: TGTGCCAGCAGTTTTGGGACACGCTATGGCTACACCTTC. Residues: CASSFGTRYGYTF.

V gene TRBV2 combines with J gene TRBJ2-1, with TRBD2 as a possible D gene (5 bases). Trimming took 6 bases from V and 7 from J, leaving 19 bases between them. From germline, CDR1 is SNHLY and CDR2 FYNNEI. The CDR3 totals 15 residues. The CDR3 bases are TGTGCCAGCAGGATCGATAGCGTGAGAAAGAATGAGCAGTTCTTC. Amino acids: CASRIDSVRKNEQFF.

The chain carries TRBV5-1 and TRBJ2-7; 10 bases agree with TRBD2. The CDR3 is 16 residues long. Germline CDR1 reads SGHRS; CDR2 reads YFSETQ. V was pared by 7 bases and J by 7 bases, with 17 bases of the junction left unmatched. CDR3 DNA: TGCGCCAGCTCCCTGTCACTAGCGGGACGTTTGAGGGAGCAGTACTTC. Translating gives CASSLSLAGRLREQYF. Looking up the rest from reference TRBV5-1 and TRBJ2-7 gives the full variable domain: KAGVTQTPRYLIKTRGQQVTLSCSPISGHRSVSWYQQTPGQGLQFLFEYFSETQRNKGNFPGRFSGRQFSNSRSEMNVSTLELGDSALYLCASSLSLAGRLREQYFGPGTRLTVT.

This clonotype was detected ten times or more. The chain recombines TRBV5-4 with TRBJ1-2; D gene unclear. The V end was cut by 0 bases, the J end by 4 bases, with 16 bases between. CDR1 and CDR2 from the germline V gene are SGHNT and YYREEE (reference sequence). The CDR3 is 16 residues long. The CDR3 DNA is TGTGCCAGCAGCTTGGTGGCCCAGCCCTCTCTCTATGGCTACACCTTC. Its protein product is CASSLVAQPSLYGYTF.

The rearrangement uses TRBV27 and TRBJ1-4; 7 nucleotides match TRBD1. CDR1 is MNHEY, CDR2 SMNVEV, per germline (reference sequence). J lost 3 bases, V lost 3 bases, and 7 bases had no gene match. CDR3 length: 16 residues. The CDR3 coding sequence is TGTGCCAGCAGTTTCTCGGTGACAGGGCCTAATGAAAAACTGTTTTTT. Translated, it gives CASSFSVTGPNEKLFF.

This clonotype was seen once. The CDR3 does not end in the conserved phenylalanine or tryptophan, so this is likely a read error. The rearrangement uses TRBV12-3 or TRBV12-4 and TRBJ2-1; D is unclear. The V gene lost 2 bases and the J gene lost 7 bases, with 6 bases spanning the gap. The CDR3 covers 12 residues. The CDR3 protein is CASSLLRNEQFL. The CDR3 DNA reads TGTGCCAGCAGTTTATTACGGAATGAGCAGTTCCTC.

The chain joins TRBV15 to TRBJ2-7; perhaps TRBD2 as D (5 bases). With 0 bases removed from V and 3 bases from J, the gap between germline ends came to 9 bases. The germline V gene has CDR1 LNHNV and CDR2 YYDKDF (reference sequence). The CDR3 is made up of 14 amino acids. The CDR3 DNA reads TGTGCCACCAGCAGAGAATTACTAGTCTACGAGCAGTACTTC. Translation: CATSRELLVYEQYF.